A selection of T cell receptor beta chains follows, all from one sample in a study of neurological immune-mediated disorders. TCRdb reanalysed the 5' RACE reads using MiXCR and keeps one entry per CDR3 protein. This repertoire shows 66,000 or so distinct CDR3 sequences, roughly 5.5% found once; its top ten account for about 2.7%. The sequencing sample was made of PBMCs. These receptor sequences come from a woman under 40 with multiple sclerosis. The conserved cysteine and the conserved F or W are not part of the CDR3 here. The D gene is left open where the match is weak. Size tells how often a clone was seen (once, few, many) or the class of an expanded clone, and some rows leave it out.

J gene: TRBJ2-7
clone size: many
D gene: .
V gene: TRBV28
CDR3 protein: ASSLMDRLYEQY

J gene: TRBJ2-2
clone size: few
D gene: .
V gene: TRBV7-8
CDR3 protein: ASSLDPGRSWGETGELF

J gene: TRBJ1-1
clone size: many
D gene: .
V gene: TRBV5-1
CDR3 protein: ASSLEGGATEAF

J gene: TRBJ2-2
clone size: .
D gene: .
V gene: TRBV10-3
CDR3 protein: AISEHGRSPGELF

J gene: TRBJ2-1
clone size: many
D gene: TRBD2
V gene: TRBV20-1
CDR3 protein: SANGLAGGTSYNEQF

J gene: TRBJ2-7
clone size: many
D gene: TRBD1
V gene: TRBV7-6
CDR3 protein: ASSARTGRKDEQY

J gene: TRBJ2-2
clone size: many
D gene: .
V gene: TRBV5-1
CDR3 protein: ASSLASGDTGELF

J gene: TRBJ2-3
clone size: .
D gene: .
V gene: TRBV3-1
CDR3 protein: ASSQDARQAPRQGTDTQY

J gene: TRBJ1-6
clone size: .
D gene: .
V gene: TRBV6-6
CDR3 protein: ASSYRGRGNSPLH

J gene: TRBJ2-7
clone size: many
D gene: .
V gene: TRBV28
CDR3 protein: ASREAGEAAYEQY

J gene: TRBJ1-1
clone size: many
D gene: .
V gene: TRBV5-1
CDR3 protein: ASRGADGYTEAF

J gene: TRBJ2-3
clone size: many
D gene: .
V gene: TRBV27
CDR3 protein: ASQRGDNRLDTQY

J gene: TRBJ2-7
clone size: many
D gene: TRBD1
V gene: TRBV20-1
CDR3 protein: SAREQGEVYEQY

J gene: TRBJ2-1
clone size: many
D gene: .
V gene: TRBV20-1
CDR3 protein: SATVVHNEQF

J gene: TRBJ2-1
clone size: many
D gene: TRBD1
V gene: TRBV5-1
CDR3 protein: ASSSSPGQGYNEQF

J gene: TRBJ2-1
clone size: many
D gene: TRBD2
V gene: TRBV7-9
CDR3 protein: ASSRSGGGDEQF

J gene: TRBJ2-2
clone size: many
D gene: .
V gene: TRBV20-1
CDR3 protein: SARDEDREGTGELF

J gene: TRBJ1-1
clone size: many
D gene: TRBD1
V gene: TRBV11-2
CDR3 protein: ASSQRQGDTEAF

J gene: TRBJ1-3
clone size: many
D gene: .
V gene: TRBV18
CDR3 protein: ASSPPKEGVSGNTIY

J gene: TRBJ2-1
clone size: many
D gene: .
V gene: TRBV6-6
CDR3 protein: ASSPSNEQF

J gene: TRBJ1-2
clone size: many
D gene: .
V gene: TRBV20-1
CDR3 protein: SAPNLGTGGNYGYT

J gene: TRBJ2-7
clone size: many
D gene: TRBD1
V gene: TRBV10-3
CDR3 protein: AGGQGAYEQY

J gene: TRBJ1-5
clone size: .
D gene: .
V gene: TRBV2
CDR3 protein: ASSDWESRN